These 7 T cell receptor beta chains were all obtained from the same sample, sequenced in a study of blood T cell repertoires in COVID-19. Libraries were prepared by immunoSEQ multiplex PCR; TCRdb keeps only in-frame clonotypes and omits some of them. The profile shows approximately 94,000 clones, 70% to 90% of them singletons. Sequencing was carried out using peripheral blood. The receptors here all came from a woman in her seventies with acute or convalescent COVID-19.

This sequence joins TRBV3-1 (or the pseudogene TRBV3-2) and TRBJ1-5; D not certain. Deletions cut 5 bases from V and 2 bases from J, with 10 bases between. Germline-derived CDR1 and CDR2 are LGHDT and YNNKEL (reference sequence). The CDR3 is 14 residues long. DNA of the CDR3: TGTGCCAGCAGCATTGACACTGGCAATCAGCCCCAGCATTTT. Its translation is CASSIDTGNQPQHF.

The chain links TRBV9 to TRBJ1-1; the D is unclear. CDR3 length: 15 residues. With 4 bases removed from V and 1 base from J, the gap between germline ends came to 14 bases. CDR1 SGDLS and CDR2 YYNGEE come from the germline V gene. CDR3 nucleotides: TGTGCCAGCAGCACCCGGATAGGAGGGAACACTGAAGCTTTCTTT. Translating it yields CASSTRIGGNTEAFF.

The rearrangement joins TRBV11-2 to TRBJ2-7; no clear D. This CDR3 has 17 residues. V lost 1 base, J lost 4 bases, and 20 bases lay in between. Looked up from germline, CDR1 is SGHAT and CDR2 is FQNNGV. The CDR3: CASSLGDGSNPGYEQYF. CDR3 coding DNA: TGTGCCAGCAGCTTAGGAGACGGTTCGAATCCAGGTTACGAGCAGTACTTC.

The rearrangement links TRBV5-1 to TRBJ1-3; D gene uncertain. The V end was cut by 0 bases, the J end by 4 bases, with 8 bases between. From germline, CDR1 is SGHRS and CDR2 YFSETQ. CDR3 length equals 14 residues. The CDR3, as DNA: TGCGCCAGCAGCTTGGGTTCGGAGGGAAACACCATATATTTT. This gives the protein CASSLGSEGNTIYF.

The chain carries TRBV7-3 and TRBJ2-2, with 11 bases matching TRBD2. In germline, CDR1 is SGHTA, CDR2 FQGTGA. The CDR3 totals 16 residues. V lost 0 bases and J lost 5; bases outside the gene matches: 2. The chain's CDR3 is CASSLTTSGSTGELFF. Written as DNA, the CDR3 is TGTGCCAGCAGCTTAACCACTAGCGGGAGTACCGGGGAGCTGTTTTTT.

V gene TRBV25-1 combines with J gene TRBJ1-4; D perhaps matches TRBD1 (5 bases). CDR1 and CDR2 (germline): MGHDK, SYGVNS. Deletions cut 8 bases from V and 3 bases from J, with 19 bases between. The CDR3 runs 16 residues. CDR3 sequence (DNA): TGTGCCAGCGGTGCTGAAGGGGCAGAACCTAATGAAAAACTGTTTTTT. This translates into CASGAEGAEPNEKLFF.

This clone was recorded a few times. The V gene is TRBV7-9, the J gene TRBJ1-2, with 8 bases fitting TRBD1. Germline CDR1 reads SEHNR; CDR2 reads FQNEAQ (reference sequence). V shed 6 bases, J shed 3 bases, and the junction held 6 bases outside the gene matches. CDR3 length: 14 amino acids. The CDR3 reads CASSPTGDHYGYTF. CDR3 DNA: TGTGCCAGCAGTCCGACAGGGGATCACTATGGCTACACCTTC.